This T cell receptor beta chain derives from a study of radiotherapy plus CTLA-4 blockade in lung cancer. Study in general: Across the patients, objective responses occurred in about 18%, and disease control in just over 30%. Overall study findings and caveats: Expansion of tumor-derived TCR clones was observed in blood after radiotherapy plus ipilimumab. Reports state that early shifts in blood T cell clones, with interferon-beta, best predicted response.

The CDR3 is 12 residues long. In the case of this clone: Its specificity is not known.

CTLA-4 blockade with ipilimumab, together with focal radiation, was given to patients with chemo-refractory metastatic non-small-cell lung cancer. Here immunoSEQ multiplex PCR was the method, and the copy in TCRdb shows in-frame clones only, minus some. The repertoire holds 45,000 to 75,000 clones, with over 70% as singletons. This material consisted of peripheral blood, taken from a patient treated with radiotherapy plus ipilimumab. The TCR sequence derives from a human donor with non-small cell lung cancer who had a partial response to radiotherapy plus ipilimumab. The chain employs TRBV21-1 and TRBJ2-5; the table names TRBD2, a call not compared with the DNA. TRBV21-1 represents a pseudogene. The DNA of the CDR3 is TGTAAGGGCCCGGGGGGGCCGGAGACCCAGTACTTC. Amino acids: CKGPGGPETQYF.